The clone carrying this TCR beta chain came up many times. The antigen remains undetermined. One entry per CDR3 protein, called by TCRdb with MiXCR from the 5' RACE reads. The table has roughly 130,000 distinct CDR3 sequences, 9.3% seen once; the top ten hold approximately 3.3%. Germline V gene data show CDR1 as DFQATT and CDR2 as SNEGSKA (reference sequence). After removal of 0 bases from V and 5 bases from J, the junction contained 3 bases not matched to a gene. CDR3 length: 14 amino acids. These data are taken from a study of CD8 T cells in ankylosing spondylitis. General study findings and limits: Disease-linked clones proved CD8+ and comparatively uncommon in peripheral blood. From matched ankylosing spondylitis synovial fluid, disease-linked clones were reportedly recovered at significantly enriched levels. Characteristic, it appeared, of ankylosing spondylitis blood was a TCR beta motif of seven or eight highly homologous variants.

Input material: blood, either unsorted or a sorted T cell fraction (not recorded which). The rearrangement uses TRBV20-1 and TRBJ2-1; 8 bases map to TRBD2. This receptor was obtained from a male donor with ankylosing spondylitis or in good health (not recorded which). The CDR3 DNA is TGCAGTGCTAGAGATTGGACTAGCCACAATGAGCAGTTCTTC. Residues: CSARDWTSHNEQFF.